Following are 12 T cell receptor beta chains from one sample sequenced in a study of blood T cell repertoires in COVID-19. Assay used: immunoSEQ multiplex PCR; TCRdb lists only in-frame clones, some missing. The sample consists of about 200,000 clones, over 80% of them appearing once. Material for sequencing was peripheral blood. Receptors originate from a man in his forties or fifties with acute or convalescent COVID-19.

V gene TRBV7-6 combines with J gene TRBJ2-5; 8 bases align to TRBD2. The CDR3 runs to 16 residues. The germline V gene encodes CDR1 SGHVS and CDR2 FNYEAQ. Unmatched junction bases numbered 12, after V lost 5 bases and J lost 4 bases. CDR3 nucleotides: TGTGCCAGCAGCCCCTTGGGTAGCGGGGTAAGAGAGACCCAGTACTTC. Translation gives CASSPLGSGVRETQYF.

This chain links TRBV19 with TRBJ1-2, with a weak D call TRBD1 (5 bases). Trimming left V 10 bases short and J 3 bases short, with 15 bases between. The CDR3 has 13 residues. Germline CDR1 reads LNHDA; CDR2 reads SQIVND (reference sequence). The CDR3 nucleotides are TGTGCCACCGGGACCGGGAGGGACTATGGCTACACCTTC. It encodes CATGTGRDYGYTF.

The V call is TRBV19, the J call TRBJ1-5; 7 bases fit TRBD1. The CDR3 consists of 13 residues. CDR1 and CDR2 (germline): LNHDA, SQIVND (reference sequence). V gave up 8 bases and J gave up 7 bases; unmatched junction bases: 8. The DNA of the CDR3 is TGTGCCAGTTCGACAGGGACTCGCCAGCCCCAGCATTTT. Translated: CASSTGTRQPQHF.

This chain joins TRBV6-5 and TRBJ1-4; a possible D gene is TRBD1 (6 bases). There are 14 residues in the CDR3. CDR1 is MNHEY, CDR2 SVGAGI, per germline. Trimming removed 6 bases from V and 4 bases from J, with 12 bases in between. This chain's CDR3 is CASSSGQVNEKLFF. For the CDR3, the DNA is TGTGCCAGCAGCTCGGGACAAGTTAATGAAAAACTGTTTTTT.

The V gene is TRBV30, the J gene TRBJ2-3, with a tentative D call TRBD2 (6 bases). Trimming left V 6 bases short and J 3 bases short, with 10 bases between. CDR1 is GTSNPN and CDR2 is SVGIG in the germline V gene (reference sequence). The CDR3 runs to 12 residues. The CDR3 DNA reads TGTGCCTGCATGGAGGGGACAGATACGCAGTATTTT. Translating it yields CACMEGTDTQYF.

The rearrangement links TRBV14 to TRBJ2-7; TRBD1 might be the D (5 bases). This CDR3 comprises 15 residues. Per the germline V gene, CDR1 is SGHDN and CDR2 is FVKESK. V lost 4 bases and J lost 2, with 15 bases in between. The CDR3 DNA sequence: TGTGCCAGCAGCCGGGGCCCTCTAAGGCCCTACGAGCAGTACTTC. Amino acid sequence: CASSRGPLRPYEQYF.

The chain carries TRBV10-2 and TRBJ2-7, with 7 bases lining up with TRBD2. The germline V gene has CDR1 WSHSY and CDR2 SAAADI. The V and J ends lost 6 bases and 7 bases, in that order; junction bases with no gene match: 12. This CDR3 is 14 amino acids long. As DNA, the CDR3 is TGCGCCAGCAGGGGGCGGCGCTCCGGGGGGGAGCAGTACTTC. This translates into CASRGRRSGGEQYF.

J is TRBJ2-7 and V is TRBV7-2, with 10 nucleotides matching TRBD2. V was pared by 5 bases and J by 0 bases, with 4 bases of the junction left unmatched. This CDR3 region has 15 residues. Germline V gene lookup returns CDR1 SGHTA and CDR2 FQGNSA. The CDR3 protein is CASSPGLAVSYEQYF. For the CDR3, the DNA is TGTGCCAGCAGCCCAGGACTAGCGGTCTCCTACGAGCAGTACTTC.

Only one count was recorded for this clone. The V and J genes are TRBV7-7 and TRBJ2-1; 9 bases agree with TRBD2. Germline CDR1 SSHAT, CDR2 FNYEAQ (reference sequence). The ends lost 6 bases at V and 9 bases at J; junction bases unmatched: 9. The CDR3 is 14 residues long. DNA of the CDR3: TGTGCCAGCAGTCCGATTAGCGGGAGTAGTGAGCAGTTCTTC. Protein product: CASSPISGSSEQFF.

The chain carries TRBV18 and TRBJ2-2; perhaps TRBD2 as D (6 bases). The CDR3 length is 15 residues. Trimming took 3 bases from V and 5 from J, leaving 13 bases between them. Germline V gives CDR1 KGHSH, CDR2 LQKENI. The CDR3 DNA reads as TGTGCCAGCTCACCCGGAGGGATAAGGACCGGGGAGCTGTTTTTT. Protein sequence: CASSPGGIRTGELFF. Combining the CDR3 with reference TRBV18 and TRBJ2-2 gives the whole variable domain NAGVMQNPRHLVRRRGQEARLRCSPMKGHSHVYWYRQLPEEGLKFMVYLQKENIIDESGMPKERFSAEFPKEGPSILRIQQVVRGDSAAYFCASSPGGIRTGELFFGEGSRLTVL.

The gene calls are TRBV7-8 and TRBJ1-4; the D is unclear. The V gene's germline CDR1 is SGHVS and CDR2 FQNEAQ. Trimming removed 4 bases from V and 1 base from J, with 4 bases in between. CDR3 size: 13 residues. CDR3 DNA sequence: TGTGCCAGCAGCTCAGGAACTAATGAAAAACTGTTTTTT. It yields the protein CASSSGTNEKLFF.

The genes are TRBV21-1 and TRBJ2-3; TRBD1 reflects the table's D call only, with no check against the DNA. TRBV21-1 counts as a pseudogene. This CDR3 spans 17 amino acids. CDR3 bases: TGTGCCAGCAGCAAGAGTAGGGGGCGAATGGTTAAGGATACGCAGTATTTT. Its protein product is CASSKSRGRMVKDTQYF.